This TCR beta chain originates from a study of T cell responses to AZD1222 COVID-19 vaccine. Study as a whole: The analysis combined second doses at about 4 or about 12 weeks.

Sequencing was performed with immunoSEQ multiplex PCR; in TCRdb, only in-frame clones are kept and a portion is missing. The top ten hold over 1.5% of the sample, which has 130,000 to 150,000 clones, more than 90% seen once. A remark on this clone: What it binds is unknown.

The V and J ends lost 1 base and 5 bases respectively, with 13 bases between them. Germline V gene lookup returns CDR1 SGHTA and CDR2 FQGNSA. This CDR3 has 15 amino acids. General observations from the study: Dominant CD4 TCR responses targeted spike regions 160-218 and 743-854.

The chain recombines TRBV7-2 with TRBJ2-3; TRBD2 might be the D (6 bases). Source: peripheral blood, taken on day 0 of AZD1222 vaccination. This TCR was sampled from an adult in good health. CDR3 amino acids: CASSLDSQGGDTQYF. CDR3 coding DNA: TGTGCCAGCAGCTTAGATTCCCAGGGAGGAGATACGCAGTATTTT.